Below are 2 T cell receptor beta chains sequenced from a single sample in a study of T cell changes during pregnancy in multiple sclerosis. Only in-frame clones appear in the TCRdb table, and some are missing; sequencing was by immunoSEQ multiplex PCR. The top ten clones hold 0.9% to 1.2% of a sample with 70,000 to 80,000 clones, around 93% of them seen once. Sequencing used peripheral blood, obtained in the first trimester of pregnancy. These receptors all come from a female donor with multiple sclerosis, enrolled in a pregnancy study.

CDR3 bases: TGTGCCAGCAGTTTACGGCTAGCGGGAGTAGATGAGCAGTTCTTC. It encodes CASSLRLAGVDEQFF. The V and J genes are TRBV27 and TRBJ2-1; 10 positions match TRBD2. This CDR3 is built from 15 residues. V lost 2 bases to trimming and J lost 8 bases; unmatched junction nucleotides: 6. CDR1 MNHEY and CDR2 SMNVEV come from the germline V gene (reference sequence).

The chain couples TRBV11-2 to TRBJ2-1; 11 bases match TRBD2. The CDR3 is 15 residues long. Unmatched junction bases numbered 12, after V lost 4 bases and J lost 13 bases. Germline lookup yields CDR1 SGHAT and CDR2 FQNNGV. The CDR3 DNA sequence: TGTGCCAGCAGCTCCCCCAGGGGTAGCGGGGGGGTTCAGTTCTTC. Residues: CASSSPRGSGGVQFF.